These 7 T cell receptor beta chains originate from one sample sequenced in a study of T cells in Graves' hyperthyroidism and ophthalmopathy. There were TCR beta CDR3 regions amplified from RNA transcripts. When the TCR CDR3 underwent first-round RT-PCR, the HTBI primer set was used. TCRdb reprocessed the multiplex PCR reads via MiXCR and lists one record per CDR3 protein. The data show about 200,000 distinct CDR3 sequences, 17% seen once. Sequenced material: blood. The receptors were gathered from a woman between 50 and 59 years old with Graves' hyperthyroidism.

The chain uses TRBV7-6 and TRBJ1-5; D unclear. The V and J ends lost 0 bases and 1 base respectively, with 10 bases between them. Germline V gene sequence: CDR1 SGHVS, CDR2 FNYEAQ. This CDR3 is built from 16 residues. This chain's CDR3 is CASSLARAGSNQPQHF. CDR3 nucleotide sequence: TGTGCCAGCAGCTTAGCCCGGGCTGGGAGCAATCAGCCCCAGCATTTT.

V usage is TRBV5-4 and J usage is TRBJ1-2; 7 bases fit TRBD1. Germline values: CDR1 SGHNT, CDR2 YYREEE (reference sequence). CDR3 size: 15 residues. With 5 bases clipped from V and 7 bases from J, the junction kept 14 bases outside the gene matches. The CDR3 spells CASRYRDRDSSGYTF. CDR3 bases: TGTGCCAGCAGATACCGAGACAGGGATTCTAGTGGCTACACCTTC.

This clonotype was recorded at least ten times. This chain uses TRBV30 with TRBJ2-7; 10 nucleotides match TRBD2. This CDR3 contains 13 residues. The V and J ends lost 4 bases and 6 bases, in that order; junction bases with no gene match: 6. In germline, CDR1 is GTSNPN, CDR2 SVGIG (reference sequence). For the CDR3, the DNA is TGTGCCTGGATGGCTAGCGGGAGAGGCGAGCAGTACTTC. Its protein is CAWMASGRGEQYF. Combining the CDR3 with reference TRBV30 and TRBJ2-7 gives the whole variable domain SQTIHQWPATLVQPVGSPLSLECTVEGTSNPNLYWYRQAAGRGLQLLFYSVGIGQISSEVPQNLSASRPQDRQFILSSKKLLLSDSGFYLCAWMASGRGEQYFGPGTRLTVT.

This clonotype was counted ten times or more. V gene TRBV5-1 combines with J gene TRBJ2-7, with D perhaps matching TRBD2 (6 bases). V was shortened by 1 base and J by 1 base, with 12 bases between the two germline ends. The CDR3 is 15 residues long. Germline V CDR1 and CDR2: SGHRS, YFSETQ. This CDR3 reads CASSLMPSASYEQYF. CDR3 nucleotide sequence: TGCGCCAGCAGCTTGATGCCTAGCGCATCCTACGAGCAGTACTTC.

As regards this clonotype: A read error may be the cause here, since a much bigger clone is one base away. The rearrangement joins TRBV25-1 to TRBJ1-5; TRBD1 matches 8 bases. CDR1 is MGHDK and CDR2 is SYGVNS in the germline V gene. With 6 bases clipped from V and 2 bases from J, the junction kept 6 bases outside the gene matches. CDR3 length: 15 amino acids. The CDR3 DNA sequence: TGTGCCAGCAGGGCCAGGGGACAGGGCAATCAGCCCCAGCATTTT. This sequence encodes CASRARGQGNQPQHF.

The J gene is TRBJ1-1, the V gene TRBV7-9, with 8 bases that match TRBD1. Germline V lookup: CDR1 SEHNR, CDR2 FQNEAQ (reference sequence). The CDR3 has 15 residues. V trimming: 5 bases; J trimming: 6 bases; junction bases outside the gene matches: 11. Here the CDR3 DNA reads TGTGCCAGCAGCCCACTTCAGGGGGCTGGATCTGAAGCTTTCTTT. Amino acids: CASSPLQGAGSEAFF.

The chain is built from TRBV20-1 and TRBJ1-5; maybe TRBD1 (6 bases). V was pared by 3 bases and J by 5 bases, with 14 bases between. Germline V CDR1 and CDR2: DFQATT, SNEGSKA (reference sequence). The CDR3 spans 14 residues. CDR3 in amino acids: CSASDWGADQPQHF. The CDR3 nucleotides are TGCAGTGCTAGTGATTGGGGGGCAGATCAGCCCCAGCATTTT.